A selection of T cell receptor beta chains follows, all from one sample in a study of OX40 agonist ivuxolimab in advanced cancers. The repertoire was sequenced with immunoSEQ multiplex PCR; TCRdb's copy has only in-frame clones and lacks some. Of 80,000 to 130,000 clones listed, about nine tenths are singletons. The sequences come from CD4+ or CD8+ T cells sorted from blood, collected in a trial of the OX40 agonist ivuxolimab. These receptors came from an adult with an advanced solid tumor such as melanoma, head and neck, liver or kidney cancer. Both conserved end residues are part of each CDR3. Each record gives: CDR3 length, D gene, J gene, clone size, V gene, CDR3 DNA, CDR3 protein. D genes are given only for firm matches. The size of a clone is reported for some rows only, either as once, few or many, or as a class for expanded clones.

15,TRBD1,TRBJ2-2,NA,TRBV7-7,TGTGCCAGCAGCTTTGGACAGGGGGCCACCGGGGAGCTGTTTTTT,CASSFGQGATGELFF
15,NA,TRBJ2-5,once,TRBV7-2,TGTGCCAGCAGCTCCCAATTACTTGCTCAAGAGACCCAGTACTTC,CASSSQLLAQETQYF
15,NA,TRBJ2-1,NA,TRBV18,TGTGCCAGCTCATACACAGGGAACTCCTACAATGAGCAGTTCTTC,CASSYTGNSYNEQFF
13,NA,TRBJ1-1,NA,TRBV2,TGTGCCAGCAGTGATGGGAGGGGAGTAGGGGCTTTCTTT,CASSDGRGVGAFF
14,NA,TRBJ2-5,NA,TRBV7-9,TGTGCCAGCAGCGTTACCCGTGGGGTAGAGACCCAGTACTTC,CASSVTRGVETQYF
16,NA,TRBJ2-6,NA,TRBV5-4,TGTGCCAGCAGCCCTTCTAGACAGTCTGGGGCCAACGTCCTGACTTTC,CASSPSRQSGANVLTF
11,NA,TRBJ1-1,NA,TRBV7-8,TGTGCCAGCAGCTTTGACACTGAAGCTTTCTTT,CASSFDTEAFF
12,NA,TRBJ2-7,once,TRBV18,TGTGCCAGCTCACCCGGTCGCTACGAGCAGTACTTC,CASSPGRYEQYF
12,NA,TRBJ2-3,NA,TRBV29-1,TGCAGCGTTGAAAATGATTTGGATACGCAGTATTTT,CSVENDLDTQYF
15,TRBD2,TRBJ2-3,NA,TRBV2,TGTGCCAGCAGTCCAAGACTAGCTAGCACAGATACGCAGTATTTT,CASSPRLASTDTQYF
15,NA,TRBJ1-4,NA,TRBV25-1,TGTGCCAGCAGTGGTCACCGGGGCCATAATGAAAAACTGTTTTTT,CASSGHRGHNEKLFF
15,TRBD1,TRBJ2-2,NA,TRBV9,TGTGCCAGCAGCGACGGCAGGGGGTACACCGGGGAGCTGTTTTTT,CASSDGRGYTGELFF
18,NA,TRBJ2-7,NA,TRBV2,TGTGCCAGCAGTGAATGGGGTTCGCAGGGAATAAATAAATACGAGCAGTACTTC,CASSEWGSQGINKYEQYF
13,NA,TRBJ1-1,NA,TRBV7-2,TGTGCCAGCAGCGCCAACAGGGTGAGTGAAGCTTTCTTT,CASSANRVSEAFF
13,TRBD1,TRBJ2-7,few,TRBV6-1,TGTGCCAGCAGTGGTCGACAGGGCCACGAGCAGTACTTC,CASSGRQGHEQYF
14,NA,TRBJ2-3,NA,TRBV19,TGTGCCAGTAGTGCCGACAGGACGGTTGGTACGCAGTATTTT,CASSADRTVGTQYF
15,NA,TRBJ2-2,NA,TRBV28,TGTGCCAGCAGTTTCCCTCAGGAGAACACCGGGGAGCTGTTTTTT,CASSFPQENTGELFF
18,TRBD2,TRBJ2-2,NA,TRBV9,TGTGCCAGCAGCCGCCGTTTTAGCGGGAGGGCTGACACCGGGGAGCTGTTTTTT,CASSRRFSGRADTGELFF
13,NA,TRBJ2-2,few,TRBV19,TGTGCCAGTAGTTCGGGGACCAACGGGGAGCTGTTTTTT,CASSSGTNGELFF
16,NA,TRBJ1-1,few,TRBV5-1,TGCGCCAGCAGCTTGGGATGGACAGCCTTGGACACTGAAGCTTTCTTT,CASSLGWTALDTEAFF
13,TRBD1,TRBJ1-1,NA,TRBV6-6,TGTGCCAGCAGTGGGACAGGGTACACTGAAGCTTTCTTT,CASSGTGYTEAFF
13,NA,TRBJ2-7,NA,TRBV27,TGTGCCAGCAGTTCCTTGCTCCCGGGGGAGCAGTACTTC,CASSSLLPGEQYF
15,NA,TRBJ1-4,NA,TRBV5-6,TGTGCCAGCAGATCCTTTGGCACGGTTAATGAAAAACTGTTTTTT,CASRSFGTVNEKLFF
15,TRBD1,TRBJ2-4,NA,TRBV16,TGTGCCAGCAGCCCAACAGGGGAAAGGGGAAACATTCAGTACTTC,CASSPTGERGNIQYF
17,NA,TRBJ2-2,NA,TRBV4-1,TGCGCCAGCAGCCAAGTTTGGCGCACGAATTCTCCCGGGGAGCTGTTTTTT,CASSQVWRTNSPGELFF
15,TRBD2,TRBJ2-2,NA,TRBV6-5,TGTGCCAGCAGCCTTAGCGGGACGGGCACCGGGGAGCTGTTTTTT,CASSLSGTGTGELFF
17,NA,TRBJ2-1,NA,TRBV2,TGTGCCAGGAAACTGGACAGACCCAGGAGCTCCTACAATGAGCAGTTCTTC,CARKLDRPRSSYNEQFF
14,TRBD1,TRBJ1-2,NA,TRBV4-3,TGCGCCAGCAGCCAATACCAGGGGGCGGATGGCTACACCTTC,CASSQYQGADGYTF